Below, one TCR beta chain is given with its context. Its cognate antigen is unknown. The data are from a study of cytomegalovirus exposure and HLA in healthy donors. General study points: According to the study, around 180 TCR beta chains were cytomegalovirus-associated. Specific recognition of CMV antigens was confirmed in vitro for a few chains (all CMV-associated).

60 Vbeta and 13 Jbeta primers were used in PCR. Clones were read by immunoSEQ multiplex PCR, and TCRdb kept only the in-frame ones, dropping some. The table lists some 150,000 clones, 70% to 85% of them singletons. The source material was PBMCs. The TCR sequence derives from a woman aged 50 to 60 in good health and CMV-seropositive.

CDR3 DNA: TGTGCCAGCGAAGACAGGGGGACTAACTATGGCTACACCTTC. Translated: CASEDRGTNYGYTF. The chain joins TRBV6-1 to TRBJ1-2; 9 nucleotides line up with TRBD1. V shed 8 bases and J 0 bases; nucleotides not matched to a gene: 4. The CDR3 contains 14 residues. From germline, CDR1 is MNHNS and CDR2 SASEGT.